The 24 T cell receptor beta chains below all came from one sample that was sequenced in a study of cytomegalovirus exposure and HLA in healthy donors. Researchers ran the PCR with 60 Vbeta and 13 Jbeta primers. Sequenced by immunoSEQ multiplex PCR; TCRdb stores in-frame clones only, minus some. The sample shows around 130,000 clones, over 65% of them seen only once. Sequencing was carried out using PBMCs. Receptors were obtained from a man aged 50 to 60 in good health and CMV-seronegative.

The chain links TRBV19 to TRBJ2-6, with D possibly matching TRBD2 (5 bases). CDR1 is LNHDA and CDR2 is SQIVND in the germline V gene (reference sequence). The CDR3 covers 14 residues. V lost 8 bases and J lost 4, with 12 bases in between. The CDR3 DNA is TGTGCCAGTCCCAATCGGAGGGGGGCCAACGTCCTGACTTTC. Residues: CASPNRRGANVLTF.

V and J are TRBV2 and TRBJ2-3; 14 nucleotides agree with TRBD2. The germline V gene encodes CDR1 SNHLY and CDR2 FYNNEI. Unmatched junction bases numbered 6, after V lost 5 bases and J lost 11 bases. This CDR3 has 14 amino acids. This chain's CDR3 is CASSLNGLAGGQYF. CDR3 nucleotide sequence: TGTGCCAGCAGTTTAAATGGACTAGCGGGAGGGCAGTATTTT. Full variable domain (rest looked up from reference TRBV2 and TRBJ2-3): EPEVTQTPSHQVTQMGQEVILRCVPISNHLYFYWYRQILGQKVEFLVSFYNNEISEKSEIFDDQFSVERPDGSNFTLKIRSTKLEDSAMYFCASSLNGLAGGQYFGPGTRLTVL.

This clone occurred a few times. This chain uses TRBV5-1 with TRBJ2-5; D may be TRBD1 (5 bases). The V end was cut by 1 base, the J end by 0 bases, with 10 bases between. Germline lookup yields CDR1 SGHRS and CDR2 YFSETQ. The CDR3 runs to 15 residues. The DNA for the CDR3 is TGCGCCAGCAGCTTGTTGGGGCGGAACCAAGAGACCCAGTACTTC. It codes for CASSLLGRNQETQYF.

The chain is built from TRBV6-5 and TRBJ2-2; tentatively, D is TRBD2 (5 bases). Germline-derived CDR1 and CDR2 are MNHEY and SVGAGI. The CDR3 has 13 amino acids. The V end lost 9 bases, the J end lost 5 bases, and 13 bases lay between the germline ends. The CDR3 reads CASKRAKTGELFF. CDR3 nucleotides: TGTGCCAGTAAGAGGGCTAAAACCGGGGAGCTGTTTTTT.

This clone was seen only a few times. The chain carries TRBV19 and TRBJ2-6; maybe TRBD1 (5 bases). Germline lookup yields CDR1 LNHDA and CDR2 SQIVND (reference sequence). The CDR3 has 16 residues. Trimming removed 1 base at V and 4 bases at J, with 11 bases between. In DNA form, the CDR3 reads TGTGCCAGTAGTATAGGAGGCAGGGCCGGGGCCAACGTCCTGACTTTC. It yields the protein CASSIGGRAGANVLTF. The whole variable domain, filled in from reference TRBV19 and TRBJ2-6, reads DGGITQSPKYLFRKEGQNVTLSCEQNLNHDAMYWYRQDPGQGLRLIYYSQIVNDFQKGDIAEGYSVSREKKESFPLTVTSAQKNPTAFYLCASSIGGRAGANVLTFGAGSRLTVL.

This rearrangement joins TRBV7-2 to TRBJ2-5; D is unclear. This CDR3 is 16 amino acids long. Germline V CDR1 and CDR2: SGHTA, FQGNSA. Trimming removed 0 bases at V and 2 bases at J, with 13 bases between. The CDR3 sequence is CASSLAFNRPQETQYF. CDR3 sequence (DNA): TGTGCCAGCAGCTTAGCGTTCAACAGACCACAAGAGACCCAGTACTTC.

This clone showed up just a few times. The rearrangement links TRBV11-2 to TRBJ2-1; D may be TRBD1 (6 bases). Germline-derived CDR1 and CDR2 are SGHAT and FQNNGV. V was trimmed by 8 bases and J by 7 bases, leaving 24 bases between them. There are 16 residues in the CDR3. This CDR3 is CASSIGSQGSWNEQFF. In DNA form, the CDR3 reads TGTGCCAGCTCTATTGGGTCCCAGGGGTCGTGGAATGAGCAGTTCTTC.

This chain uses TRBV2 with TRBJ2-3; D not certain. Germline V gene data show CDR1 as SNHLY and CDR2 as FYNNEI. The V and J ends lost 6 bases and 0 bases respectively, with 16 bases between them. The CDR3 spans 16 residues. The CDR3 nucleotides are TGTGCCAGCAGCCCACAGACACTTCGTAGCACAGATACGCAGTATTTT. Translated: CASSPQTLRSTDTQYF.

This rearrangement joins TRBV6-4 to TRBJ2-1, with unresolved D. Per germline, CDR1 MRHNA and CDR2 SNTAGT. The CDR3 runs to 15 residues. V lost 3 bases, J lost 0 bases, and 9 bases lay in between. CDR3 amino acids: CASSEKPSSYNEQFF. For the CDR3, the DNA is TGTGCCAGCAGTGAAAAGCCAAGCTCCTACAATGAGCAGTTCTTC.

The chain recombines TRBV28 with TRBJ1-1, with D possibly TRBD1 on 6 matching bases. V was pared by 5 bases and J by 6 bases, with 19 bases between. CDR3 length: 15 residues. Germline CDR1 and CDR2: MDHEN and SYDVKM. The CDR3: CASSGLQGFVAEAFF. The CDR3 region has the DNA TGTGCCAGCAGTGGTCTTCAGGGGTTTGTCGCTGAAGCTTTCTTT.

This chain links TRBV27 with TRBJ2-1; a possible D gene is TRBD2 (6 bases). The V and J ends lost 3 bases and 10 bases respectively, with 10 bases between them. CDR1 is MNHEY, CDR2 SMNVEV, per germline (reference sequence). The CDR3 contains 12 residues. The CDR3 region is CASSFWGDEQFF. CDR3 bases: TGTGCCAGCAGTTTTTGGGGGGACGAGCAGTTCTTC.

This clone was seen just once. The chain joins TRBV6-1 to TRBJ1-1, with 9 positions matching TRBD1. There are 15 residues in the CDR3. V lost 3 bases to trimming and J lost 0 bases; unmatched junction nucleotides: 2. In germline, CDR1 is MNHNS, CDR2 SASEGT. In DNA form, the CDR3 reads TGTGCCAGCAGTGAGGGGACAGGGTTGAACACTGAAGCTTTCTTT. This translates into CASSEGTGLNTEAFF.

The chain recombines TRBV28 with TRBJ2-4; perhaps TRBD1 as D (6 bases). Germline lookup yields CDR1 MDHEN and CDR2 SYDVKM. The CDR3 runs to 16 residues. V lost 4 bases and J lost 7, with 20 bases in between. In DNA form, the CDR3 reads TGTGCCAGCAGTTCTTACAGGGCTGTGGTGGGGAACATTCAGTACTTC. This sequence encodes CASSSYRAVVGNIQYF.

This rearrangement joins TRBV6-5 to TRBJ1-3, with 8 nucleotides matching TRBD1. Germline V gene lookup returns CDR1 MNHEY and CDR2 SVGAGI. After removal of 6 bases from V and 4 bases from J, the junction contained 2 bases not matched to a gene. The CDR3 spans 13 residues. The CDR3 sequence: CASRTGDGNTIYF. In DNA form, the CDR3 reads TGTGCCAGCAGGACAGGGGACGGAAACACCATATATTTT.

The chain recombines TRBV6-1 with TRBJ2-7; 10 bases fit TRBD2. The length of the CDR3 is 17 residues. Per the germline V gene, CDR1 is MNHNS and CDR2 is SASEGT. The junction had 13 bases not matched to a gene; V was cut back by 1 base and J by 7 bases. Written as DNA, the CDR3 is TGTGCCAGCAGTGAAGTGGTAGGAGCGGGAGGGCCTAGTGAGCAGTACTTC. Encoded protein: CASSEVVGAGGPSEQYF.

The V call is TRBV2, the J call TRBJ1-5, with a weak D call TRBD1 (6 bases). With 4 bases removed from V and 1 base from J, the gap between germline ends came to 11 bases. This CDR3 region has 15 residues. The germline V gene has CDR1 SNHLY and CDR2 FYNNEI. CDR3 DNA sequence: TGTGCCAGCAGTGTCCGGGGGGCAAGCAATCAGCCCCAGCATTTT. Translation: CASSVRGASNQPQHF.

Note on this clone: The junction differs from germline at one of its ends, possibly a read error. This chain connects TRBV18 to TRBJ1-2, with 7 bases lining up with TRBD1. CDR3 length: 15 residues. Germline-derived CDR1 and CDR2 are KGHSH and LQKENI. The CDR3 bases are TGTGCCAGCTCGCCACCGGCAGGGGGTCCCTATGGCTACACCTTC. Translation: CASSPPAGGPYGYTF.

This rearrangement joins TRBV7-3 to TRBJ2-5, with 9 bases matching TRBD1. Trimming at V came to 3 bases and at J to 2 bases, leaving 7 bases not matched to a gene. The CDR3 runs 16 residues. Per the germline V gene, CDR1 is SGHTA and CDR2 is FQGTGA. DNA for the CDR3: TGTGCCAGCAGCTTCTCCGGGACAGGGCCACAAGAGACCCAGTACTTC. Encoded protein: CASSFSGTGPQETQYF.

This clone was seen only a few times. V and J are TRBV7-9 and TRBJ2-7; D is possibly TRBD2 (6 bases). The length of the CDR3 is 13 residues. CDR1 and CDR2 from the germline V gene are SEHNR and FQNEAQ (reference sequence). Trimming took 5 bases from V and 1 from J, leaving 9 bases between them. The CDR3 region is CASSPAGSYEQYF. In nucleotides, the CDR3 is TGTGCCAGCAGCCCGGCGGGGTCCTACGAGCAGTACTTC.

The genes are TRBV11-2 and TRBJ2-7, with D possibly matching TRBD2 (6 bases). Trimming took 2 bases from V and 0 from J, leaving 20 bases between them. CDR1 SGHAT and CDR2 FQNNGV come from the germline V gene. CDR3 size: 18 residues. This CDR3 reads CASSLNGGASGFSYEQYF. CDR3 DNA sequence: TGTGCCAGCAGCTTAAATGGGGGAGCCAGCGGGTTCTCCTACGAGCAGTACTTC.

The chain carries TRBV5-1 and TRBJ2-7, with 13 bases fitting TRBD2. The CDR3 has 15 residues. The junction had 1 base not matched to a gene; V was cut back by 0 bases and J by 4 bases. Germline V CDR1 and CDR2: SGHRS, YFSETQ. The CDR3 protein is CASSLETSGRYEQYF. The CDR3 nucleotides are TGCGCCAGCAGCTTGGAGACTAGCGGGAGGTACGAGCAGTACTTC. The whole variable domain, filled in from reference TRBV5-1 and TRBJ2-7, reads KAGVTQTPRYLIKTRGQQVTLSCSPISGHRSVSWYQQTPGQGLQFLFEYFSETQRNKGNFPGRFSGRQFSNSRSEMNVSTLELGDSALYLCASSLETSGRYEQYFGPGTRLTVT.

The J gene is TRBJ2-3, the V gene TRBV4-1; D may be TRBD1 (5 bases). Germline V gene lookup returns CDR1 MGHRA and CDR2 YSYEKL. This CDR3 has 16 residues. The V end was cut by 4 bases, the J end by 5 bases, with 19 bases between. The CDR3 region has the DNA TGCGCCAGCAGCCCGTTTCCGGACACCCCCGGAGATACGCAGTATTTT. Translation: CASSPFPDTPGDTQYF.

This chain connects TRBV10-3 to TRBJ2-5; tentatively, D is TRBD1 (5 bases). The CDR3 extends over 14 amino acids. CDR1 and CDR2 (germline): ENHRY, SYGVKD. V was cut by 1 base and J by 5 bases, with 11 bases left in between. CDR3 DNA sequence: TGTGCCATCAGTGAGTTGCAGGGTTCGGAGACCCAGTACTTC. It codes for CAISELQGSETQYF.

This clone has only a few counts. As DNA, the CDR3 is TGTGCCAGCAGTCATAATTACAGGGGAGGTACTGAAGCTTTCTTT. Its protein is CASSHNYRGGTEAFF. The V and J genes are TRBV7-9 and TRBJ1-1, with 7 nucleotides matching TRBD1. This CDR3 region has 15 residues. Germline trimming cut 6 bases from V and 5 bases from J; bases unmatched to any gene: 12. CDR1 is SEHNR, CDR2 FQNEAQ, per germline (reference sequence).